Each of the 8 T cell receptor beta chains below was sequenced from the same sample in a study of blood T cell repertoires in COVID-19 (dated by TCRdb to about 2020). The method behind the library was the immunoSEQ multiplex PCR assay. What TCRdb holds here is the immuneACCESS table cut down to in-frame rearrangements. Part of the clones is not present; checked against another copy, under half of the missing clones reflect an unresolved V gene, and the others are unexplained. Here the sample has about 38,000 clones; around 70% occur a single time. The ten largest clones represent about 11% of the sample. The sequencing input was peripheral blood. These receptors all come from a man aged 70 or older with COVID-19, enrolled during active disease.

This sequence joins TRBV11-2 and TRBJ2-2; D might be TRBD2 (6 bases). Germline V gene lookup returns CDR1 SGHAT and CDR2 FQNNGV. V lost 7 bases and J 3 bases, leaving 15 bases between the germline ends. CDR3 length: 15 residues. CDR3 protein: CASNPGTGDTGELFF. The CDR3 nucleotides are TGTGCCAGCAATCCCGGGACTGGAGACACCGGGGAGCTGTTTTTT.

V and J are TRBV24-1 and TRBJ2-1; a possible D gene is TRBD1 (5 bases). The CDR3 is made up of 16 amino acids. CDR1 is KGHDR and CDR2 is SFDVKD in the germline V gene. V was shortened by 1 base and J by 0 bases, with 9 bases between the two germline ends. This chain's CDR3 is CATSDFRASSYNEQFF. As DNA, the CDR3 is TGTGCCACCAGTGATTTCAGGGCGAGCTCCTACAATGAGCAGTTCTTC.

The chain combines TRBV30 with TRBJ1-6; 9 bases agree with TRBD1. The J segment lost 10 bases and the V segment lost 5 bases, leaving 18 bases of the junction unmatched. Germline CDR1 is GTSNPN and CDR2 is SVGIG (reference sequence). The CDR3 covers 17 residues. DNA of the CDR3: TGTGCCTGGGGTAGAAAAACGACAGGGGGAGAAAGATCACCCCTCCACTTT. This gives the protein CAWGRKTTGGERSPLHF.

This rearrangement joins TRBV7-9 to TRBJ2-2, with 10 bases matching TRBD1. This CDR3 spans 19 amino acids. Unmatched junction bases numbered 16, after V lost 7 bases and J lost 2 bases. Germline CDR1 is SEHNR and CDR2 is FQNEAQ (reference sequence). The CDR3 region has the DNA TGTGCCAGCACTCCGTTCCCTAGGGGGACAGGGGTTAACACCGGGGAGCTGTTTTTT. Protein: CASTPFPRGTGVNTGELFF.

The CDR3 loop reads CASSNRGVTEAFF. DNA for the CDR3: TGTGCCAGCAGTAACAGGGGGGTCACTGAAGCTTTCTTT. The gene calls are TRBV12-3 or TRBV12-4 and TRBJ1-1, with TRBD1 identical over 8 bases. This CDR3 has 13 residues. V gave up 5 bases and J gave up 4 bases; unmatched junction bases: 3.

The chain employs TRBV4-1 and TRBJ1-5; no clear D. The germline V and J ends were trimmed by 2 bases and 4 bases, with 15 bases remaining between them. CDR1 is MGHRA, CDR2 YSYEKL, per germline. CDR3 length: 16 residues. The CDR3 DNA reads TGCGCCAGCAGCCAACGGGAGGCAGGACGGAATCAGCCCCAGCATTTT. As protein: CASSQREAGRNQPQHF.

V is TRBV20-1 and J is TRBJ2-1; TRBD2 aligns across 11 bases. This CDR3 is built from 11 residues. Germline CDR1 reads DFQATT; CDR2 reads SNEGSKA (reference sequence). V was clipped by 4 bases and J by 15 bases; unmatched bases: 5. The CDR3 here is CSAKLAGVRFF. The CDR3 DNA follows: TGCAGTGCTAAACTAGCGGGAGTTAGGTTCTTC.

This sequence joins TRBV4-2 and TRBJ2-5; no firm D call. Trimming pared 0 bases from V and 8 bases from J, leaving 10 bases between. Germline CDR1 LGHNA, CDR2 YNFKEQ. This CDR3 spans 13 amino acids. The CDR3 DNA reads as TGTGCCAGCAGCCAAGAAATCAGTATAACCCAGTACTTC. Its protein is CASSQEISITQYF.